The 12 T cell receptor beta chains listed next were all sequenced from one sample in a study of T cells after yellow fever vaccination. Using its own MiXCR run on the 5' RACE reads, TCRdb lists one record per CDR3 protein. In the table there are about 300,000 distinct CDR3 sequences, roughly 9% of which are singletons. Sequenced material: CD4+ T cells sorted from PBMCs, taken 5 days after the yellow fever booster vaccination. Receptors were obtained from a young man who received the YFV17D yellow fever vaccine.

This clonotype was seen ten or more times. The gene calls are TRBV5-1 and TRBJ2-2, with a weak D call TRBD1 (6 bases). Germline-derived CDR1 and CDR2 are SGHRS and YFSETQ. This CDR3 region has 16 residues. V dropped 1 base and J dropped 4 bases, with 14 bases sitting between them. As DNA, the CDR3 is TGCGCCAGCAGCTTGCTCCAGGGGTCAATCACCGGGGAGCTGTTTTTT. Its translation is CASSLLQGSITGELFF.

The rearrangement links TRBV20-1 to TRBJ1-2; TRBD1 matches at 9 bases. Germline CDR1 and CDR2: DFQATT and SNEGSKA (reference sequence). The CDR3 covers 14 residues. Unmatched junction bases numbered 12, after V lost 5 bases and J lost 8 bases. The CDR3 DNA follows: TGCAGTGCTTTTACCCGGGACAGGGCTTCGGGCTACACCTTC. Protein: CSAFTRDRASGYTF.

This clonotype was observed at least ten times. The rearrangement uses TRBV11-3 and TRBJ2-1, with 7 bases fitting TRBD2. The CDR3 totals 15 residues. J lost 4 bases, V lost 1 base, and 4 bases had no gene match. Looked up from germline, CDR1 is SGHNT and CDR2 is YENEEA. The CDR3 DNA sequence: TGTGCCAGCAGCTTAGGGCTAGCGGCATACAATGAGCAGTTCTTC. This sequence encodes CASSLGLAAYNEQFF.

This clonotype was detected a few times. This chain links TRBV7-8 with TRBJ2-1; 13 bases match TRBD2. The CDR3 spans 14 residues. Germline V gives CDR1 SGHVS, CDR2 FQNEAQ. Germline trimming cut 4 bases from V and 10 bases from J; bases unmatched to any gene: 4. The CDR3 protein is CASSSTSGGPEQFF. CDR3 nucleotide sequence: TGTGCCAGCAGCTCGACTAGCGGGGGGCCCGAGCAGTTCTTC.

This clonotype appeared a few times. The CDR3 loop is CASSFRLAGGASTDTQYF. Written as DNA, the CDR3 is TGTGCCAGCAGCTTTAGACTAGCGGGGGGCGCTAGCACAGATACGCAGTATTTT. This chain joins TRBV5-6 and TRBJ2-3, with 13 bases matching TRBD2. CDR1 and CDR2 (germline): SGHDT, YYEEEE. J gave up 0 bases and V 2 bases, and 6 bases lay outside the gene matches. The CDR3 contains 18 residues.

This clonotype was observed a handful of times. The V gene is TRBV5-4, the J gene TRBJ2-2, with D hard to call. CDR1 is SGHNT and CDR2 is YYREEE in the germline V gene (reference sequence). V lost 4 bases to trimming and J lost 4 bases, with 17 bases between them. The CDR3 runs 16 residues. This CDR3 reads CASSKDTLPSTGELFF. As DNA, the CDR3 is TGTGCCAGCAGCAAAGACACGCTACCAAGCACCGGGGAGCTGTTTTTT. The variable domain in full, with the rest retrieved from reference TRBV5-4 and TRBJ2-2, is ETGVTQSPTHLIKTRGQQVTLRCSSQSGHNTVSWYQQALGQGPQFIFQYYREEENGRGNFPPRFSGLQFPNYSSELNVNALELDDSALYLCASSKDTLPSTGELFFGEGSRLTVL.

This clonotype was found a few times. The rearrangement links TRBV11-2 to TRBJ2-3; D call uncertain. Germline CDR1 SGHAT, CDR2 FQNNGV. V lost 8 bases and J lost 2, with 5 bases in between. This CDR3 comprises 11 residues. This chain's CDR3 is CASQATDTQYF. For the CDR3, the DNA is TGTGCCAGCCAGGCCACAGATACGCAGTATTTT.

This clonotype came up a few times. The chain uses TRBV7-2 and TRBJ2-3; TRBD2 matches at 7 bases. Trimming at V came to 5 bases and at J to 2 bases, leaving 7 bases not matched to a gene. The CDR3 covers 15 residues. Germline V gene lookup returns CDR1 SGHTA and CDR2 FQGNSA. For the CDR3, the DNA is TGTGCCAGCAGCGTAAGCGGGGAGAACACAGATACGCAGTATTTT. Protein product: CASSVSGENTDTQYF.

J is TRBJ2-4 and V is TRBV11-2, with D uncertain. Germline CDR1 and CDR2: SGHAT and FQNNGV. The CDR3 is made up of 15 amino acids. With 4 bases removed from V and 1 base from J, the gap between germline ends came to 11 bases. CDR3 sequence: CASSSTDLAKNIQYF. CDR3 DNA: TGTGCCAGCAGCTCGACGGACCTGGCCAAAAACATTCAGTACTTC.

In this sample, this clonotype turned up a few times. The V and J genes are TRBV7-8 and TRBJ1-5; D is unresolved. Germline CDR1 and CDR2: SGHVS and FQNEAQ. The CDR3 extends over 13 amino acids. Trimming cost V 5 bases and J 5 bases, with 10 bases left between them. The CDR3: CASSLREHQPQHF. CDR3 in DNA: TGTGCCAGCAGCCTGAGGGAGCATCAGCCCCAGCATTTT.

In DNA form, the CDR3 reads TGCAGCGCAAGTGTGGCCTCGGACGGAGCATACGAGCAGTACTTC. It specifies CSASVASDGAYEQYF. The chain employs TRBV29-1 and TRBJ2-7; D gene unclear. CDR1 is SQVTM and CDR2 is ANQGSEA in the germline V gene. The V and J ends lost 7 bases and 4 bases respectively, with 23 bases between them. This CDR3 is built from 15 residues.

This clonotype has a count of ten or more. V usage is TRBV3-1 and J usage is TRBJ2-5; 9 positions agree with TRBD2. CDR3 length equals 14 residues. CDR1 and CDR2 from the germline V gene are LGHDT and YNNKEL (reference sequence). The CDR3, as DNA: TGTGCTTCGACCGGCCTAGCGGGGAGGGAGACCCAGTACTTC. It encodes CASTGLAGRETQYF.